This record concerns one T cell receptor beta chain sequence. The antigen remains undetermined. V was clipped by 4 bases and J by 5 bases, with 14 bases between them. In germline, CDR1 is GTSNPN, CDR2 SVGIG (reference sequence). The CDR3 consists of 13 residues. The data originate from a study of cytomegalovirus exposure and HLA in healthy donors. Study results and caveats: Usually a TCR sequence was rare, but some public TCRs were found in many donors.

PCR amplification relied on 60 Vbeta primers (plus 13 Jbeta primers). TCRdb keeps only in-frame clones here, not all; method: immunoSEQ multiplex PCR. The profile shows fewer than 200,000 clones, about 90% of them singletons. The source material was PBMCs. The chain has TRBV30 and TRBJ2-5, with D tentatively TRBD2 (5 bases). The sequence was obtained from a girl under three years old in good health and CMV-seronegative. The CDR3 bases are TGTGCCTGGACCAGTAGCGTCCGGGAGACCCAGTACTTC. Protein: CAWTSSVRETQYF. The variable domain in full, with the rest retrieved from reference TRBV30 and TRBJ2-5, is SQTIHQWPATLVQPVGSPLSLECTVEGTSNPNLYWYRQAAGRGLQLLFYSVGIGQISSEVPQNLSASRPQDRQFILSSKKLLLSDSGFYLCAWTSSVRETQYFGPGTRLLVL.